The source of this T cell receptor beta chain is a study of blood T cell repertoires in COVID-19 (dated by TCRdb to 2020 to 2022). With regard to the full study: Samples from collaborators originated in the United States, Italy and Spain and spanned both the acute and convalescent phases of COVID-19. The prospective study material was composed of cDNA or gDNA derived from T cells, B-cell-depleted T cells, or PBMCs. Deeply sampled blood TCRbeta repertoires from subjects exposed to, actively infected with, or recovered from COVID-19 were included in the dataset. A freely available public database, intended as a resource for researchers studying the immune response to SARS-CoV-2, is where the repertoires were released. Samples came from the ongoing ImmuneRACE study (first 160 participants) plus 1,254 subjects from 6 global collaborators. Sample metadata almost always included a de-identified subject ID, COVID-19 status, age in years and sex. Where available, HLA class I and class II types were taken from metadata supplied by the sample provider and were not determined by assay-based typing. Summary of the overall study and its limitations: The quantity of clinical and demographic metadata differed by source and by participant and was supplied without curation.

From the germline V gene, CDR1 is MNHEY and CDR2 is SVGAGI. Relative to germline, V is missing 5 bases and J is missing 4 bases, with 6 bases of the junction outside any gene match. Including cysteine and phenylalanine, the CDR3 has 15 amino acids. The kept DNA is CDR3 alone, 45 bases in frame from the first base. Participants in the prospective study were enrolled through a virtual design, were aged about 18 to 90 years, and lived in under 25 United States geographic areas. Cohort assignment in the prospective study relied on participant-reported clinical history from a screening survey and a study questionnaire. In the prospective study, whole blood, serum and a nasopharyngeal or oropharyngeal swab were collected from each participant by mobile phlebotomists. Over a roughly two-month period, participants in the prospective study had the option of providing additional blood draws and questionnaires. Prospective study blood samples were shipped either frozen or at room temperature before DNA extraction.

The immunoSEQ Assay, a bias-controlled multiplex PCR, was used to amplify TCRbeta CDR3 regions from genomic DNA. Concerning the study's data processing: The number of nucleated cells in each sample was estimated by amplification of reference gene primers within the assay. To quantify the absolute abundance of each unique TCRbeta CDR3 rearrangement, sequence reads were collapsed and filtered. For each sample, productive Simpson clonality was calculated as the square root of Simpson's diversity index across productive rearrangements. Held by TCRdb, this immuneACCESS table contains in-frame sequences only and omits some clones. Under half of the omission traces to an unresolved V gene where checked; the cause of the rest is unknown. The V and J calls and clone size are taken from that table; D and trimming were inferred from the DNA. This sample has some 200,000 clones in its table, and 81% of those were observed once. The leading ten clones occupy just under 9% of the sample.

Note on this clone: The specificity of this receptor is unknown. Per-base quality was not reported, and no clone a single base away is much larger than it.

The V and J segments used are TRBV6-5 and TRBJ1-5, with 9 bases aligning to TRBD1. The sequenced material came from PBMCs or T cells enriched from blood (not recorded which). The origin of this receptor is a woman aged 50 to 65 with acute COVID-19. CDR3 sequence: CASSQDRGGNQPQHF. The base sequence is TGTGCCAGCAGTCAGGACAGGGGCGGGAATCAGCCCCAGCATTTT.